Listed here are 9 T cell receptor beta chains from one sample, sequenced in a study of CD8+ T cells in alopecia areata. TCR sequencing used cDNA made by reverse transcription of extracted RNA. This table comes from immunoSEQ multiplex PCR, and its TCRdb copy is limited to in-frame clones, with some not included. The table has roughly 250,000 clones, approximately 60% seen once; the top ten hold 0.75% to 0.95%. The treatment is: oral pan-JAK inhibitor, 5-10 mg twice daily. The sample here was CD4+ T cells sorted from blood, taken between weeks 51 and 54, from a patient treated with tofacitinib. These receptors came from a human donor with alopecia areata.

In this sample, this clone turned up a few times. The chain couples TRBV27 to TRBJ2-4, with 10 bases identical to TRBD1. Germline assignment: CDR1 MNHEY and CDR2 SMNVEV (reference sequence). The CDR3 sequence is 15 residues long. Trimming removed 6 bases from V and 2 bases from J; junction bases left unmatched: 4. The CDR3 bases are TGTGCCAGCAGGCCGGGACAGGGGACCAAAAACATTCAGTACTTC. Amino acids: CASRPGQGTKNIQYF.

This chain joins TRBV29-1 and TRBJ2-1; 10 nucleotides match TRBD2. The CDR3 loop spans 15 amino acids. V gave up 4 bases and J gave up 6 bases; unmatched junction bases: 9. Germline V gives CDR1 SQVTM, CDR2 ANQGSEA. Here the CDR3 reads CSVGGLAGVPNEQFF. The CDR3 DNA is TGCAGCGTTGGGGGCCTAGCGGGGGTACCCAATGAGCAGTTCTTC.

The chain combines TRBV7-6 with TRBJ2-3, with 11 bases that match TRBD2. Germline V lookup: CDR1 SGHVS, CDR2 FNYEAQ. The CDR3 is 16 amino acids. The trim removed 4 bases at V and 2 bases at J, leaving 5 bases unmatched. The DNA of the CDR3 is TGTGCCAGCAGCTCTCTAGCGGGGGGTCCCACAGATACGCAGTATTTT. It translates to CASSSLAGGPTDTQYF.

This clone was detected a few times. The chain recombines TRBV2 with TRBJ1-4, with D uncertain. CDR1 is SNHLY and CDR2 is FYNNEI in the germline V gene. CDR3 length: 13 residues. Between the trimmed V and J ends, which lost 5 bases and 8 bases, there was a span of 12 bases. The CDR3 here is CASSLRTGEKLFF. In nucleotides, the CDR3 is TGTGCCAGCAGTCTCCGCACCGGGGAAAAACTGTTTTTT. The full variable domain, completed using reference TRBV2 and TRBJ1-4, is EPEVTQTPSHQVTQMGQEVILRCVPISNHLYFYWYRQILGQKVEFLVSFYNNEISEKSEIFDDQFSVERPDGSNFTLKIRSTKLEDSAMYFCASSLRTGEKLFFGSGTQLSVL.

The chain combines TRBV9 with TRBJ2-1; D is uncertain. The germline V gene encodes CDR1 SGDLS and CDR2 YYNGEE. This CDR3 has 17 residues. Trimming removed 0 bases from V and 0 bases from J, with 13 bases in between. CDR3 DNA sequence: TGTGCCAGCAGCGTAGCCGGATTCTCCAGCTCCTACAATGAGCAGTTCTTC. Protein sequence: CASSVAGFSSSYNEQFF.

Note on this clone: Because it lacks the conserved phenylalanine or tryptophan at the end, this CDR3 is likely a read error. The limits of the CDR3 on the DNA are not certain, so only TCRdb's listed CDR3 is given. The genes are TRBV6-1 and TRBJ2-7. The CDR3 is 10 residues long, counting both termini. Germline loops: CDR1 MNHNS, CDR2 SASEGT. CDR3 sequence reads: CASSEGELRI.

The CDR3 region is CATGGTGELFF. CDR3 coding DNA: TGTGCCACCGGCGGCACCGGGGAGCTGTTTTTT. The rearrangement joins TRBV6-5 to TRBJ2-2; no clear D. The CDR3 totals 11 residues. Looked up from germline, CDR1 is MNHEY and CDR2 is SVGAGI. V lost 10 bases, J lost 4 bases, and 7 bases lay in between.

In its sample, this clone was seen a few times. The V and J genes are TRBV9 and TRBJ2-7; no definite D call. Per the germline V gene, CDR1 is SGDLS and CDR2 is YYNGEE. Trimming cost V 4 bases and J 4 bases, with 15 bases left between them. CDR3 length: 14 amino acids. CDR3 bases: TGTGCCAGCAGCCCCCGGACGGGCTGGTACGAGCAGTACTTC. It is translated as CASSPRTGWYEQYF.

Concerning this clone itself: Other DNA sequences in the sample encode the same CDR3. The chain recombines TRBV30 with TRBJ2-2, with D unresolved. V was pared by 3 bases and J by 9 bases, with 8 bases between. CDR3 size: 11 residues. Germline V gene lookup returns CDR1 GTSNPN and CDR2 SVGIG (reference sequence). CDR3 coding DNA: TGTGCCTGGAGCCCACTACGGGAGCTGTTTTTT. It codes for CAWSPLRELFF.